Following are 11 T cell receptor beta chains from one sample sequenced in a study of blood T cell repertoires in COVID-19. Measured with immunoSEQ multiplex PCR; TCRdb has only the in-frame clones, and not every one. Seen here are approximately 40,000 clones, 90% observed once, and the top ten hold 4.8%. Sequenced material: peripheral blood. The receptor source for this set is a human donor in a cohort sampled during active COVID-19.

The rearrangement joins TRBV10-1 to TRBJ1-1; maybe TRBD1 (5 bases). CDR1 is WNHNN and CDR2 is SYGVQD in the germline V gene (reference sequence). The germline V and J ends were trimmed by 0 bases and 6 bases, with 14 bases remaining between them. CDR3 length equals 15 residues. CDR3 nucleotides: TGCGCCAGCAGTGAGTCGGGTCAGGGAATCGCTGAAGCTTTCTTT. This gives the protein CASSESGQGIAEAFF.

The chain couples TRBV7-7 to TRBJ2-1, with 10 nucleotides matching TRBD2. The germline CDR1 and CDR2 sequences are SSHAT and FNYEAQ (reference sequence). The CDR3 contains 15 residues. V shed 2 bases, J shed 8 bases, and the junction held 6 bases outside the gene matches. CDR3 loop: CASSLRLAGVDEQFF. In DNA form, the CDR3 reads TGTGCCAGCAGCTTACGCCTAGCGGGAGTCGATGAGCAGTTCTTC.

The chain links TRBV3-1 (or the pseudogene TRBV3-2) to TRBJ2-7; perhaps TRBD1 as D (6 bases). V lost 5 bases and J lost 2, with 13 bases in between. The CDR3 contains 14 residues. In germline, CDR1 is LGHDT, CDR2 YNNKEL (reference sequence). CDR3 residues: CASSVHRAPYEQYF. The CDR3 nucleotides read TGTGCCAGCAGCGTACACAGGGCCCCCTACGAGCAGTACTTC.

This clone appeared once. DNA for the CDR3: TGTGCCACCAGTGATTCCTCACTAGCGGGAGTTAGCAATGAGCAGTTCTTC. Its translation: CATSDSSLAGVSNEQFF. The chain uses TRBV24-1 and TRBJ2-1; 11 bases are a match to TRBD2. J lost 6 bases, V lost 2 bases, and 8 bases had no gene match. Germline V CDR1 and CDR2: KGHDR, SFDVKD. CDR3 length equals 17 residues.

V is TRBV10-3 and J is TRBJ2-3, with TRBD2 matching 13 bases. The CDR3 extends over 16 amino acids. Germline V lookup: CDR1 ENHRY, CDR2 SYGVKD. V shed 6 bases and J 4 bases; nucleotides not matched to a gene: 7. The CDR3 reads CAISRTSGSFPDTQYF. The CDR3 DNA reads TGTGCCATCAGCAGGACTAGCGGGAGTTTCCCAGATACGCAGTATTTT.

This sequence joins TRBV2 and TRBJ2-7; D is possibly TRBD1 (5 bases). V was cut by 4 bases and J by 3 bases, with 7 bases left in between. From germline, CDR1 is SNHLY and CDR2 FYNNEI. This CDR3 comprises 12 residues. The chain's CDR3 is CASSGDSYEQYF. The CDR3 DNA follows: TGTGCCAGCAGTGGAGACAGCTACGAGCAGTACTTC.

The genes are TRBV5-4 and TRBJ1-1, with D possibly being TRBD1 (6 bases). Trimming shortened V by 5 bases and J by 1 base, and 15 bases separated the two germline ends. Germline CDR1 reads SGHNT; CDR2 reads YYREEE (reference sequence). The CDR3 has 15 amino acids. The CDR3 region has the DNA TGTGCCAGCAGTAAGCAGGGGCAGGGGAACACTGAAGCTTTCTTT. This codes for CASSKQGQGNTEAFF.

V and J are TRBV7-9 and TRBJ2-1; 9 positions agree with TRBD1. V trimming: 5 bases; J trimming: 5 bases; junction bases outside the gene matches: 10. Per the germline V gene, CDR1 is SEHNR and CDR2 is FQNEAQ (reference sequence). This CDR3 has 16 amino acids. The CDR3 DNA reads as TGTGCCAGCAGCCACTACAGGGGGCCGGGCAACAATGAGCAGTTCTTC. The encoded protein is CASSHYRGPGNNEQFF.

The chain uses TRBV28 and TRBJ2-7, with a weak D call TRBD2 (5 bases). The CDR3 is 16 residues long. Germline V CDR1 and CDR2: MDHEN, SYDVKM. Deletions cut 1 base from V and 1 base from J, with 14 bases between. The CDR3: CASSLSVEDFSYEQYF. As DNA, the CDR3 is TGTGCCAGCAGTTTATCAGTTGAGGACTTTTCCTACGAGCAGTACTTC.

This clone was counted once. The CDR3 DNA reads TGCGCCAGCAGCCAAGGAACGGGACAGTCCTACGAGCAGTACTTC. Its translation is CASSQGTGQSYEQYF. The chain combines TRBV4-3 with TRBJ2-7, with 7 bases identical to TRBD1. Germline values: CDR1 LGHNA, CDR2 YSLEER. Trimming at V came to 1 base and at J to 1 base, leaving 4 bases not matched to a gene. This CDR3 spans 15 amino acids.

This sequence joins TRBV24-1 and TRBJ2-3; the D gene is possibly TRBD1 (6 bases). This CDR3 has 15 amino acids. The germline V and J ends were trimmed by 5 bases and 2 bases, with 13 bases remaining between them. Germline loops: CDR1 KGHDR, CDR2 SFDVKD. CDR3 sequence: CATSGRGRATDTQYF. In DNA, the CDR3 is TGTGCCACCAGTGGCAGGGGAAGGGCCACAGATACGCAGTATTTT.